A selection of T cell receptor beta chains follows, all from one sample in a study of CD8 T cells in Susac syndrome. MiXCR, applied by TCRdb to the immunoSEQ multiplex PCR reads, yields one record per CDR3 protein. The sample lists about 190,000 distinct CDR3 sequences, approximately 94% occurring once. The sequencing input was CD4+ T cells from PBMCs. The receptors stem from a human donor with Susac syndrome. The CDR3 runs from the conserved cysteine through the conserved F or W. D genes are given only for firm matches.

V gene	D gene	J gene	CDR3 protein	CDR3 DNA
TRBV30	NA	TRBJ1-6	CAWNNDNSPLHF	TGTGCCTGGAATAACGATAATTCACCCCTCCACTTT
TRBV4-1	NA	TRBJ1-2	CASSKTLDGSGYTF	TGCGCCAGCAGCAAGACCCTGGATGGGAGTGGCTACACCTTC
TRBV2	NA	TRBJ2-6	CASSELPETSGANVLTF	TGTGCCAGCAGTGAGCTCCCTGAAACTTCTGGGGCCAACGTCCTGACTTTC
TRBV18	NA	TRBJ2-7	CASSPPLPVVGWMDEQYF	TGTGCCAGCTCACCACCGTTGCCAGTAGTGGGATGGATGGACGAGCAGTACTTC
TRBV9	NA	TRBJ1-2	CASSSSTSQRYGYTF	TGTGCCAGCAGCTCAAGCACATCTCAACGCTATGGCTACACCTTC
TRBV5-4	NA	TRBJ1-1	CASSLRGPWSTEAFF	TGTGCCAGCAGCTTGAGGGGACCATGGAGCACTGAAGCTTTCTTT
TRBV18	NA	TRBJ2-1	CASSPARGRNEQFF	TGTGCCAGCTCACCCGCCCGGGGTCGGAATGAGCAGTTCTTC
TRBV20-1	NA	TRBJ2-7	CSAILRKSSYEQYF	TGCAGTGCTATTCTTCGGAAAAGCTCCTACGAGCAGTACTTC
TRBV9	TRBD2	TRBJ2-4	CASSVGTSGDNIQYF	TGTGCCAGCAGCGTAGGGACTAGCGGGGACAACATTCAGTACTTC
TRBV6-5	NA	TRBJ2-3	CASSAARGSTDTQYF	TGTGCCAGCAGCGCGGCACGGGGTAGCACAGATACGCAGTATTTT
TRBV5-1	NA	TRBJ2-3	CASRIEGETDTQYF	TGCGCCAGCAGGATAGAGGGGGAAACAGATACGCAGTATTTT
TRBV20-1	NA	TRBJ2-2	CSANGALAGELFF	TGCAGTGCCAACGGGGCCCTTGCCGGGGAGCTGTTTTTT
TRBV20-1	TRBD1	TRBJ1-5	CSARKQGTGPQHF	TGCAGTGCTAGAAAACAGGGGACAGGGCCCCAGCATTTT
TRBV3-1	TRBD1	TRBJ1-2	CASSLGQGQSGYGYTF	TGTGCCAGCAGCCTTGGACAGGGTCAAAGTGGCTATGGCTACACCTTC
TRBV12-3/TRBV12-4	NA	TRBJ2-3	CASDTSLWDTQYF	TGTGCCAGCGACACTAGCTTATGGGATACGCAGTATTTT
TRBV29-1	NA	TRBJ2-5	CSATRWGAQTQYF	TGCAGCGCCACCCGGTGGGGGGCACAGACCCAGTACTTC
TRBV6-5	NA	TRBJ1-1	CASSNRVVKNTEAFF	TGTGCCAGCAGCAACAGGGTAGTGAAGAACACTGAAGCTTTCTTT
TRBV15	TRBD1	TRBJ2-7	CATSRGGTGTEQYF	TGTGCCACCAGCAGAGGGGGGACAGGGACCGAGCAGTACTTC
TRBV15	NA	TRBJ2-7	CATSRDSERGYEQYF	TGTGCCACCAGCAGAGATTCGGAGAGGGGCTACGAGCAGTACTTC
TRBV29-1	TRBD1	TRBJ1-2	CSVGNSRTGYGYTF	TGCAGCGTTGGCAATTCGAGGACAGGGTATGGCTACACCTTC